A selection of T cell receptor beta chains follows, all from one sample in a study of blood T cell repertoires in COVID-19. Clones were sequenced by immunoSEQ multiplex PCR, and TCRdb holds only the in-frame ones, with some missing. The table has 45,000 to 55,000 clones, around 78% seen once. Sequenced material: peripheral blood. These receptors originate from a human donor with active or convalescent COVID-19. The donor label of this sample is uncertain. Each CDR3 is given with its conserved first and last residue. D genes are given only for firm matches. Clone size, where shown, is once, few, many, or a class for clones that have expanded.

d_call j_call clone_size v_call cdr3_nt cdr3_aa
TRBD1 TRBJ2-3 . TRBV7-8 TGTGCCAGCAGCCGAGGGACAGGGGGCTCAGATACGCAGTATTTT CASSRGTGGSDTQYF
. TRBJ1-1 . TRBV7-8 TGTGCCAGCAGCTTAGGGGGACAGAACACTGAAGCTTTCTTT CASSLGGQNTEAFF
TRBD1 TRBJ1-2 . TRBV6-6 TGTGCCAGCAGAGTACAGGGGGATCATGGCTACACCTTC CASRVQGDHGYTF
. TRBJ1-5 . TRBV10-3 TGTGCCATCAGTGAGTCGGTACAGGGTCGTCAGCCCCAGCATTTT CAISESVQGRQPQHF
TRBD1 TRBJ1-2 few TRBV3-1/TRBV3-2 TGTGCCAGCAGCCCCCGACAGGGAACTAACTATGGCTACACCTTC CASSPRQGTNYGYTF
. TRBJ1-1 . TRBV6-1 TGTGCCAGCAGTGATCCAGGCACTGAAGCTTTCTTT CASSDPGTEAFF
TRBD1 TRBJ1-4 . TRBV5-1 TGCGCCAGCAGCTTGGGGGACAGAACAACTAATGAAAAACTGTTTTTT CASSLGDRTTNEKLFF
. TRBJ2-3 few TRBV9 TGTGCCAGCAGCGCGAATCCCGACCTGCCGGGTACGCAGTATTTT CASSANPDLPGTQYF
TRBD1 TRBJ1-3 . TRBV3-1/TRBV3-2 TGTGCCAGCAGCCAAGTACAGGGGTCTGGAAACACCATATATTTT CASSQVQGSGNTIYF
. TRBJ1-1 . TRBV6-5 TGTGCCAGCAGTTACTCGAGTCAGGAGACTCGGGGTGAAGCTTTCTTT CASSYSSQETRGEAFF
TRBD1 TRBJ1-2 . TRBV19 TGTGCCAGTAGTATCTATGGGACAGAAAATGGCTACACCTTC CASSIYGTENGYTF
. TRBJ1-1 . TRBV18 TGTGCCAGCTCACCAACAGGATTCACTGAAGCTTTCTTT CASSPTGFTEAFF
. TRBJ2-1 . TRBV11-1 TGTGCCAGCGGTCCCGCCTTCGGTGAGCAGTTCTTC CASGPAFGEQFF
. TRBJ2-7 many TRBV6-4 TGTGCCAGGATAACAGGGCCCTACGAGCAGTACTTC CARITGPYEQYF
TRBD1 TRBJ1-4 . TRBV11-2 TGTGCCAGCAGCCTCGGACAGGGAGGTTCAACTAATGAAAAACTGTTTTTT CASSLGQGGSTNEKLFF
. TRBJ1-3 . TRBV4-3 TGCGCCAGCAGCCAAGAGCCCCAGGGAACGTATGGAAACACCATATATTTT CASSQEPQGTYGNTIYF
TRBD1 TRBJ2-5 . TRBV7-9 TGTGCCAGCAGCTTAAGGGGACAGGGTGCGGAGACCCAGTACTTC CASSLRGQGAETQYF
. TRBJ1-3 . TRBV7-2 TGTGCCAGCAGCTTAGGAGGGGCAGGGGAGACTGGAAACACCATATATTTT CASSLGGAGETGNTIYF
TRBD2 TRBJ2-7 . TRBV5-6 TGTGCCAGCGAGCGGGAGGGTATCCACGAGCAGTACTTC CASEREGIHEQYF
. TRBJ2-7 once TRBV28 TGTGCCAGCAGTTTCAAGGGGTGGAACGAGCAGTACTTC CASSFKGWNEQYF
TRBD1 TRBJ2-7 . TRBV7-2 TGTGCCAGCAGCTCCCACCAGACAGGGGTCTCCTACGAGCAGTACTTC CASSSHQTGVSYEQYF
TRBD2 TRBJ2-7 once TRBV7-3 TGTGCCAGCAGCCTCTTAGCGGGAACCAGCTACGAGCAGTACTTC CASSLLAGTSYEQYF
. TRBJ2-6 . TRBV7-2 TGTGCCAGCAGCTTAACTCATAACTCTGGGGCCAACGTCCTGACTTTC CASSLTHNSGANVLTF
TRBD1 TRBJ1-5 . TRBV18 TGTGCCAGCTCACGGACAGGGGGCCATCAGCCCCAGCATTTT CASSRTGGHQPQHF
. TRBJ2-7 . TRBV7-9 TGTGCCAGCAGCTTATGGGCGGGACTCTACGAGCAGTACTTC CASSLWAGLYEQYF
TRBD1 TRBJ2-5 many TRBV19 TGTGCCAGTAGAGACAGGGGGCGCGGAGAGACCCAGTACTTC CASRDRGRGETQYF
TRBD1 TRBJ2-7 few TRBV2 TGTGCCAGCAGGATGGACAGGGGTTCCTACGAGCAGTACTTC CASRMDRGSYEQYF
TRBD2 TRBJ2-7 . TRBV5-1 TGCGCCAGCAGCTCCGGCCTGACTAGCGGGAAGGGATACGAGCAGTACTTC CASSSGLTSGKGYEQYF
. TRBJ2-7 . TRBV19 TGTGCCAGTAGTATCGGCCAGGGAAAGCAGTACTTC CASSIGQGKQYF
. TRBJ1-1 once TRBV29-1 TGCAGCGTCGGGGTTTCGAACACTGAAGCTTTCTTT CSVGVSNTEAFF
TRBD1 TRBJ2-7 . TRBV27 TGTGCCAGCACCCAGACAGGGCCCTCCTACGAGCAGTACTTC CASTQTGPSYEQYF
. TRBJ1-2 . TRBV28 TGTGCCAGCAGGGTAGACTATGGCTACACCTTC CASRVDYGYTF
TRBD1 TRBJ1-1 . TRBV6-2/TRBV6-3 TGTGCCAGCAGCCCGGGGACAGGGGTTACGACGAACACTGAAGCTTTCTTT CASSPGTGVTTNTEAFF
. TRBJ1-1 . TRBV6-4 TGTGCCAGCAGTTCACCACACTGGTCCCCAGATCCAGGGGACACTGAAGCTTTCTTT CASSSPHWSPDPGDTEAFF
. TRBJ2-3 once TRBV20-1 TGCAGTGCCAGTCCGCCGGCCGGGAGCACAGATACGCAGTATTTT CSASPPAGSTDTQYF
. TRBJ1-1 . TRBV6-6 TGTGCCAGCAGTACCGATACAGGGAACACTGAAGCTTTCTTT CASSTDTGNTEAFF
TRBD2 TRBJ2-3 . TRBV6-6 TGTGCCAGCAGTGGCCAACTAGCGGGAGTGGCAGATACGCAGTATTTT CASSGQLAGVADTQYF